This entry concerns a single T cell receptor (beta chain). Here immunoSEQ multiplex PCR was the method, and the copy in TCRdb shows in-frame clones only, minus some. This repertoire shows roughly 120,000 clones, approximately 90% found once; its top ten account for roughly 7%. This record belongs to a study of T cell responses to AZD1222 COVID-19 vaccine. Looking at the study overall: Both about-4-week and about-12-week second-dose recipients were combined.

Germline loops: CDR1 SEHNR, CDR2 FQNEAQ (reference sequence). The CDR3 covers 12 residues. V shed 5 bases and J shed 6 bases, with 7 bases lying between them. Sequencing was performed on peripheral blood, taken on day 0 of AZD1222 vaccination. This rearrangement joins TRBV7-9 to TRBJ2-2; D gene ambiguous. The sequence came from an adult in good health. CDR3 sequence (DNA): TGTGCCAGCAGCCCCTTGGCCGGGGAGCTGTTTTTT. It translates to CASSPLAGELFF. Using reference TRBV7-9 and TRBJ2-2 for the parts outside the CDR3, the full variable domain is DTGVSQNPRHKITKRGQNVTFRCDPISEHNRLYWYRQTLGQGPEFLTYFQNEAQLEKSRLLSDRFSAERPKGSFSTLEIQRTEQGDSAMYLCASSPLAGELFFGEGSRLTVL.